The 28 T cell receptor beta chains listed next were all sequenced from one sample in a study of blood T cell repertoires in COVID-19. TCRdb keeps only in-frame clones here, not all; method: immunoSEQ multiplex PCR. This repertoire shows 200,000 to 300,000 clones, 85% found once; its top ten account for approximately 9%. The sequencing input was PBMCs or T cells enriched from blood (not recorded which). The receptors were sampled from a woman aged 45-65 years with acute COVID-19.

The genes are TRBV30 and TRBJ1-2; no firm D call. CDR3 length equals 11 residues. Per germline, CDR1 GTSNPN and CDR2 SVGIG (reference sequence). The V gene lost 0 bases and the J gene lost 8 bases, with 7 bases spanning the gap. The chain's CDR3 is CAWSVARGYTF. CDR3 nucleotides: TGTGCCTGGAGTGTAGCGAGAGGCTACACCTTC.

The chain is built from TRBV4-1 and TRBJ2-7; 8 nucleotides line up with TRBD1. Germline CDR1 MGHRA, CDR2 YSYEKL. J gave up 4 bases and V 0 bases, and 5 bases lay outside the gene matches. CDR3 size: 15 residues. As DNA, the CDR3 is TGCGCCAGCAGCCAAGATCGGGACAGGTCTTACGAGCAGTACTTC. Translation: CASSQDRDRSYEQYF.

The chain couples TRBV7-2 to TRBJ1-2, with 7 bases identical to TRBD1. This CDR3 comprises 14 residues. V shed 1 base, J shed 6 bases, and the junction held 5 bases outside the gene matches. CDR1 and CDR2 from the germline V gene are SGHTA and FQGNSA. The CDR3 DNA is TGTGCCAGCAGCTTAGAGGGCAGGGGGGATGGCTACACCTTC. It specifies CASSLEGRGDGYTF.

The table lists this clone with a count of one. The chain is built from TRBV19 and TRBJ1-2; D might be TRBD1 (6 bases). Trimming pared 8 bases from V and 2 bases from J, leaving 12 bases between. Germline CDR1 is LNHDA and CDR2 is SQIVND (reference sequence). The CDR3 spans 13 residues. The CDR3 sequence: CASQGQENYGYTF. The CDR3 region has the DNA TGTGCCAGTCAGGGGCAGGAGAACTATGGCTACACCTTC. Full variable domain (remainder filled in from reference TRBV19 and TRBJ1-2): DGGITQSPKYLFRKEGQNVTLSCEQNLNHDAMYWYRQDPGQGLRLIYYSQIVNDFQKGDIAEGYSVSREKKESFPLTVTSAQKNPTAFYLCASQGQENYGYTFGSGTRLTVV.

V and J are TRBV6-1 and TRBJ1-6, with TRBD1 matching 8 bases. The CDR3 extends over 16 amino acids. Germline CDR1 is MNHNS and CDR2 is SASEGT. Unmatched junction bases numbered 7, after V lost 1 base and J lost 8 bases. CDR3 loop: CASSEGQGFVYSPLHF. In DNA, the CDR3 is TGTGCCAGCAGTGAAGGACAGGGGTTCGTGTATTCACCCCTCCACTTT.

This chain links TRBV11-2 with TRBJ1-4; 7 bases fit TRBD1. CDR3 size: 18 residues. The germline CDR1 and CDR2 sequences are SGHAT and FQNNGV. With 11 bases clipped from V and 1 base from J, the junction kept 19 bases outside the gene matches. DNA of the CDR3: TGTGCCCCCAGCTTAGGTTCTGGCAGGGGGAGAACTAATGAAAAACTGTTTTTT. Amino acid sequence: CAPSLGSGRGRTNEKLFF.

Here the CDR3 DNA reads TGTGCCAGCAGTAGAGCCGGGGAGCTGTTTTTT. This gives the protein CASSRAGELFF. This chain uses TRBV9 with TRBJ2-2; D is uncertain. V lost 5 bases and J lost 6, with 5 bases in between. This CDR3 spans 11 amino acids. Germline assignment: CDR1 SGDLS and CDR2 YYNGEE.

J is TRBJ1-1 and V is TRBV9, with D uncertain. CDR3 length: 15 residues. Between the trimmed V and J ends, which lost 0 bases and 2 bases, there was a span of 11 bases. Germline loops: CDR1 SGDLS, CDR2 YYNGEE. In DNA form, the CDR3 reads TGTGCCAGCAGCGTAGCGGGTCATACAAACACTGAAGCTTTCTTT. This codes for CASSVAGHTNTEAFF.

This clone has a handful of counts. J is TRBJ2-3 and V is TRBV25-1, with TRBD2 matching over 14 bases. Germline trimming cut 2 bases from V and 5 bases from J; bases unmatched to any gene: 9. The CDR3 contains 18 residues. The germline V gene encodes CDR1 MGHDK and CDR2 SYGVNS. Here the CDR3 reads CASSEAGTSGGQGDTQYF. The CDR3 nucleotides are TGTGCCAGCAGTGAAGCGGGGACTAGCGGGGGCCAAGGAGATACGCAGTATTTT.

The rearrangement joins TRBV19 to TRBJ2-3; TRBD1 agrees at 8 bases. The CDR3 spans 16 residues. With V trimmed by 8 bases and J by 1 base, 11 bases remained unmatched. CDR1 LNHDA and CDR2 SQIVND come from the germline V gene (reference sequence). CDR3: CASASRGTGGTDTQYF. The CDR3 coding sequence is TGTGCCAGTGCAAGTAGGGGGACAGGAGGCACAGATACGCAGTATTTT.

This clone was seen once. The J gene is TRBJ1-4, the V gene TRBV7-2; the D gene is possibly TRBD1 (6 bases). CDR1 is SGHTA and CDR2 is FQGNSA in the germline V gene. The CDR3 is 16 residues long. V was cut by 5 bases and J by 6 bases, with 19 bases left in between. As DNA, the CDR3 is TGTGCCAGCAGCCTGCAACCGGGGGGCATTGATGAAAAACTGTTTTTT. It encodes CASSLQPGGIDEKLFF.

This chain joins TRBV30 and TRBJ1-6, with D tentatively TRBD1 (6 bases). V shed 1 base and J shed 3 bases, with 10 bases lying between them. There are 15 residues in the CDR3. Germline CDR1 GTSNPN, CDR2 SVGIG (reference sequence). The CDR3 DNA reads TGTGCCTGGAGTGCAGGGGCAAACTATAATTCACCCCTCCACTTT. This translates into CAWSAGANYNSPLHF.

This clone was counted between two and nine times. V usage is TRBV5-1 and J usage is TRBJ2-7, with 8 bases lining up with TRBD1. The CDR3 is 16 residues long. Trimming took 1 base from V and 0 from J; bases not matched to a gene: 6. From germline, CDR1 is SGHRS and CDR2 YFSETQ. As DNA, the CDR3 is TGCGCCAGCAGCTTGCCCGGACAGGGATCCTCCTACGAGCAGTACTTC. Translation gives CASSLPGQGSSYEQYF.

J is TRBJ1-2 and V is TRBV29-1; D possibly corresponds to TRBD1 (5 bases). The CDR3 is 14 amino acids. The V gene lost 7 bases and the J gene lost 7 bases, with 22 bases spanning the gap. The germline CDR1 and CDR2 sequences are SQVTM and ANQGSEA. The CDR3 is CSASVWGELGGYTF. In nucleotides, the CDR3 is TGCAGCGCCTCAGTCTGGGGGGAGCTGGGTGGCTACACCTTC.

The chain joins TRBV7-8 to TRBJ1-2; 9 bases agree with TRBD1. V lost 4 bases and J lost 3; bases outside the gene matches: 9. The germline gives CDR1 SGHVS, CDR2 FQNEAQ. The CDR3 is 16 residues long. The CDR3 sequence: CASSSSGGQGYYGYTF. The CDR3 DNA reads TGTGCCAGCAGCTCCTCCGGGGGACAGGGATACTATGGCTACACCTTC.

This chain joins TRBV30 and TRBJ2-7; D unresolved. The CDR3 length is 12 residues. From germline, CDR1 is GTSNPN and CDR2 SVGIG (reference sequence). V lost 2 bases and J 3 bases, leaving 8 bases between the germline ends. CDR3 sequence reads: CAWSKPRYEQYF. For the CDR3, the DNA is TGTGCCTGGAGTAAGCCCCGCTACGAGCAGTACTTC. The full variable domain, with the rest looked up from reference TRBV30 and TRBJ2-7, is SQTIHQWPATLVQPVGSPLSLECTVEGTSNPNLYWYRQAAGRGLQLLFYSVGIGQISSEVPQNLSASRPQDRQFILSSKKLLLSDSGFYLCAWSKPRYEQYFGPGTRLTVT.

The chain joins TRBV10-3 to TRBJ1-2; D uncertain. CDR1 is ENHRY, CDR2 SYGVKD, per germline. Trimming took off 3 bases at V and 8 bases at J, with 13 bases between the two ends. The CDR3 covers 13 residues. The DNA of the CDR3 is TGTGCCATCAGTGACCCAACGACGGGAGGCTACACCTTC. Protein product: CAISDPTTGGYTF.

The chain carries TRBV19 and TRBJ2-3; D ambiguous. CDR3 length: 15 residues. Germline assignment: CDR1 LNHDA and CDR2 SQIVND (reference sequence). The ends were cut back, 1 base at V and 2 bases at J, with 10 bases in the middle. The CDR3 nucleotides read TGTGCCAGTAGTATAGGTCCAGGCTCCACAGATACGCAGTATTTT. This encodes CASSIGPGSTDTQYF.

The V gene is TRBV30, the J gene TRBJ1-1; 8 bases fit TRBD1. CDR3 size: 14 residues. J was trimmed by 8 bases and V by 4 bases; bases with no gene match: 12. In germline, CDR1 is GTSNPN, CDR2 SVGIG (reference sequence). CDR3 sequence (DNA): TGTGCCTGGAAGGTGGGGACAGGCCAGGGGGAAGCTTTCTTT. This sequence encodes CAWKVGTGQGEAFF.

The chain joins TRBV5-5 to TRBJ1-1; 9 nucleotides agree with TRBD1. The CDR3 is 16 amino acids. After removal of 0 bases from V and 4 bases from J, the junction contained 7 bases not matched to a gene. Germline V lookup: CDR1 SGHKS, CDR2 YYEKEE (reference sequence). In nucleotides, the CDR3 is TGTGCCAGCAGCTTGGCCGTGACAGGGGGGTTCACTGAAGCTTTCTTT. Amino acids: CASSLAVTGGFTEAFF.

The chain carries TRBV28 and TRBJ2-7; TRBD1 might be the D (6 bases). This CDR3 has 15 amino acids. The germline V and J ends were trimmed by 2 bases and 3 bases, with 14 bases remaining between them. Per germline, CDR1 MDHEN and CDR2 SYDVKM. Written as DNA, the CDR3 is TGTGCCAGCAGTTTAGAGGGACACCTCAACTACGAGCAGTACTTC. This translates into CASSLEGHLNYEQYF. Combining the CDR3 with reference TRBV28 and TRBJ2-7 gives the whole variable domain DVKVTQSSRYLVKRTGEKVFLECVQDMDHENMFWYRQDPGLGLRLIYFSYDVKMKEKGDIPEGYSVSREKKERFSLILESASTNQTSMYLCASSLEGHLNYEQYFGPGTRLTVT.

The chain carries TRBV4-3 and TRBJ1-6, with 8 bases lining up with TRBD1. The V segment lost 0 bases and the J segment 8 bases; nucleotides outside the gene matches: 9. In germline, CDR1 is LGHNA, CDR2 YSLEER. This CDR3 contains 17 residues. The CDR3 region is CASSQDLAGGIYSPLHF. In DNA form, the CDR3 reads TGCGCCAGCAGCCAAGATCTCGCAGGGGGCATATATTCACCCCTCCACTTT.

The J gene is TRBJ2-3, the V gene TRBV7-2, with 13 bases lining up with TRBD2. V shed 3 bases, J shed 2 bases, and the junction held 8 bases outside the gene matches. The CDR3 sequence is 18 residues long. Germline CDR1 SGHTA, CDR2 FQGNSA. Here the CDR3 reads CASSFGTSGGGSTDTQYF. Here the CDR3 DNA reads TGTGCCAGCAGCTTCGGAACTAGCGGGGGGGGATCCACAGATACGCAGTATTTT.

This sequence joins TRBV14 and TRBJ1-4, with a tentative D call TRBD1 (5 bases). CDR1 and CDR2 (germline): SGHDN, FVKESK. Between the trimmed V and J ends, which lost 3 bases and 8 bases, there was a span of 16 bases. The CDR3 sequence is 15 residues long. CDR3 loop: CASSQKNSGPEKLFF. The DNA of the CDR3 is TGTGCCAGCAGCCAGAAGAATTCAGGGCCCGAAAAACTGTTTTTT. Full variable domain (rest looked up from reference TRBV14 and TRBJ1-4): EAGVTQFPSHSVIEKGQTVTLRCDPISGHDNLYWYRRVMGKEIKFLLHFVKESKQDESGMPNNRFLAERTGGTYSTLKVQPAELEDSGVYFCASSQKNSGPEKLFFGSGTQLSVL.

The chain couples TRBV5-1 to TRBJ1-2, with a tentative D call TRBD1 (5 bases). CDR1 is SGHRS and CDR2 is YFSETQ in the germline V gene. V was cut by 3 bases and J by 0 bases, with 12 bases left in between. The CDR3 consists of 15 residues. CDR3 sequence (DNA): TGCGCCAGCAGCTCATACAGGATCGCTAACTATGGCTACACCTTC. The encoded protein is CASSSYRIANYGYTF.

V usage is TRBV2 and J usage is TRBJ1-6, with D unclear. Trimming removed 5 bases at V and 0 bases at J, with 14 bases between. This CDR3 region has 17 residues. CDR1 is SNHLY, CDR2 FYNNEI, per germline. The CDR3 DNA follows: TGTGCCAGCAGTCTCCGGATGCAGGCCTCCTATAATTCACCCCTCCACTTT. It yields the protein CASSLRMQASYNSPLHF.

This clone was detected only once. V is TRBV5-1 and J is TRBJ1-1; the D is unclear. Germline CDR1 reads SGHRS; CDR2 reads YFSETQ. The CDR3 runs to 14 residues. V lost 2 bases, J lost 1 base, and 9 bases lay in between. The CDR3 coding sequence is TGCGCCAGCAGCTTTTTGTCAGAGAACACTGAAGCTTTCTTT. Its protein product is CASSFLSENTEAFF. Using reference TRBV5-1 and TRBJ1-1 for the parts outside the CDR3, the full variable domain is KAGVTQTPRYLIKTRGQQVTLSCSPISGHRSVSWYQQTPGQGLQFLFEYFSETQRNKGNFPGRFSGRQFSNSRSEMNVSTLELGDSALYLCASSFLSENTEAFFGQGTRLTVV.

This CDR3 is CASRGQSINEKLFF. The CDR3 region has the DNA TGTGCCAGCAGGGGACAGAGTATTAATGAAAAACTGTTTTTT. This chain links TRBV6-6 with TRBJ1-4, with TRBD1 identical over 7 bases. This CDR3 region has 14 residues. Germline CDR1 reads MNHNY; CDR2 reads SVGAGI (reference sequence). The ends lost 6 bases at V and 4 bases at J; junction bases unmatched: 5.